A selection of T cell receptor beta chains follows, all from one sample in a study of response to subunit inactivated influenza vaccine. TCRdb independently ran MiXCR on the RT-PCR reads; one entry per CDR3 protein. The sample lists 500,000 to 600,000 distinct CDR3 sequences; about 8% were seen once. The specimen comprised PBMCs from blood, sampled roughly 24 months after vaccination. The receptors stem from a man aged 45-69 years who received an inactivated influenza vaccine. Each CDR3 is given with its conserved first and last residue. The D gene is left open where the match is weak. The size of a clone is reported for some rows only, either as once, few or many, or as a class for expanded clones.

abundance: few
j_gene: TRBJ1-2
v_gene: TRBV7-2
d_gene: .
CDR3aa: CASSPPWGKNYGYTF
CDR3nt: TGTGCCAGCAGCCCCCCTTGGGGAAAGAACTATGGCTACACCTTC

abundance: few
j_gene: TRBJ2-5
v_gene: TRBV3-1
d_gene: .
CDR3aa: CASSPLIGAGETQYF
CDR3nt: TGTGCCAGCAGCCCCCTGATAGGGGCGGGGGAGACCCAGTACTTC

abundance: few
j_gene: TRBJ2-2
v_gene: TRBV6-5
d_gene: .
CDR3aa: CASSYEIRTMNTGELFF
CDR3nt: TGTGCCAGCAGTTACGAAATAAGGACCATGAACACCGGGGAGCTGTTTTTT

abundance: .
j_gene: TRBJ1-5
v_gene: TRBV4-3
d_gene: .
CDR3aa: CASSQDKGGPQHF
CDR3nt: TGCGCCAGCAGCCAAGATAAAGGGGGGCCCCAGCATTTT

abundance: few
j_gene: TRBJ2-2
v_gene: TRBV20-1
d_gene: .
CDR3aa: CSASDSGQGVFTGELFF
CDR3nt: TGCAGTGCAAGCGATTCGGGACAAGGGGTTTTCACCGGGGAGCTGTTTTTT

abundance: .
j_gene: TRBJ2-7
v_gene: TRBV5-6
d_gene: .
CDR3aa: CASGPAGQGLAGGYEQYF
CDR3nt: TGTGCCAGCGGCCCCGCGGGACAGGGGCTAGCGGGAGGCTACGAGCAGTACTTC

abundance: few
j_gene: TRBJ2-1
v_gene: TRBV7-9
d_gene: .
CDR3aa: CASSPDRLYNEQFF
CDR3nt: TGTGCCAGCAGCCCAGACAGGCTCTACAATGAGCAGTTCTTC

abundance: .
j_gene: TRBJ2-1
v_gene: TRBV20-1
d_gene: TRBD2
CDR3aa: CSALNSGRAPFLNNEQFF
CDR3nt: TGCAGTGCCCTAAATAGCGGGAGGGCCCCGTTTCTTAACAATGAGCAGTTCTTC

abundance: .
j_gene: TRBJ1-3
v_gene: TRBV7-2
d_gene: TRBD1
CDR3aa: CASSTGQGDTIYF
CDR3nt: TGTGCCAGCAGCACGGGACAGGGCGACACCATATATTTT

abundance: .
j_gene: TRBJ2-1
v_gene: TRBV7-2
d_gene: TRBD1
CDR3aa: CASSTGVRGNEQFF
CDR3nt: TGTGCCAGCAGCACAGGGGTACGGGGCAATGAGCAGTTCTTC

abundance: many
j_gene: TRBJ2-3
v_gene: TRBV20-1
d_gene: TRBD1
CDR3aa: CSARARSARDRSTDTQYF
CDR3nt: TGCAGTGCTAGAGCTCGATCGGCCCGGGACAGAAGCACAGATACGCAGTATTTT

abundance: many
j_gene: TRBJ1-3
v_gene: TRBV5-1
d_gene: .
CDR3aa: CATRPGYSGNTIYF
CDR3nt: TGCGCCACCAGACCGGGTTACTCTGGAAACACCATATATTTT

abundance: few
j_gene: TRBJ1-2
v_gene: TRBV6-7
d_gene: .
CDR3aa: CARPTGRYTF
CDR3nt: TGTGCCAGGCCCACAGGACGCTACACCTTC

abundance: .
j_gene: TRBJ2-7
v_gene: TRBV28
d_gene: .
CDR3aa: CASSFSRGGYEQYF
CDR3nt: TGTGCCAGCAGTTTTAGTCGGGGCGGCTACGAGCAGTACTTC

abundance: many
j_gene: TRBJ1-2
v_gene: TRBV29-1
d_gene: .
CDR3aa: CSVRQQANYGYTF
CDR3nt: TGCAGCGTTCGGCAACAGGCTAACTATGGCTACACCTTC

abundance: few
j_gene: TRBJ2-7
v_gene: TRBV7-2
d_gene: TRBD2
CDR3aa: CASSFGTSGSLGYEQYF
CDR3nt: TGTGCCAGCAGCTTCGGGACTAGCGGGAGCCTGGGGTACGAGCAGTACTTC

abundance: few
j_gene: TRBJ2-3
v_gene: TRBV12-3/TRBV12-4
d_gene: .
CDR3aa: CASSPGTAPDTQYF
CDR3nt: TGTGCCAGCAGTCCCGGGACCGCCCCAGATACGCAGTATTTT

abundance: many
j_gene: TRBJ2-5
v_gene: TRBV5-8
d_gene: TRBD2
CDR3aa: CASSRSTRLAGSETQYF
CDR3nt: TGTGCCAGCAGCAGATCCACCCGACTAGCGGGATCGGAGACCCAGTACTTC

abundance: .
j_gene: TRBJ2-7
v_gene: TRBV5-6
d_gene: .
CDR3aa: CASSETLGTYEQYF
CDR3nt: TGTGCCAGCAGCGAGACCTTAGGGACCTACGAGCAGTACTTC

abundance: .
j_gene: TRBJ2-2
v_gene: TRBV24-1
d_gene: .
CDR3aa: CATSDLPNTGELFF
CDR3nt: TGTGCCACCAGTGATTTGCCTAACACCGGGGAGCTGTTTTTT

abundance: few
j_gene: TRBJ2-3
v_gene: TRBV20-1
d_gene: TRBD2
CDR3aa: CSARDPNPRLSGGSTDTQYF
CDR3nt: TGCAGTGCTAGAGATCCAAACCCCCGGCTGAGCGGGGGGTCTACAGATACGCAGTATTTT

abundance: few
j_gene: TRBJ2-7
v_gene: TRBV7-9
d_gene: .
CDR3aa: CASSQRGREQYF
CDR3nt: TGTGCCAGCAGCCAACGGGGGCGCGAGCAGTACTTC

abundance: many
j_gene: TRBJ1-1
v_gene: TRBV20-1
d_gene: .
CDR3aa: CSARSGTHQLEAFF
CDR3nt: TGCAGTGCTCGCTCCGGGACTCATCAGTTAGAAGCTTTCTTT

abundance: many
j_gene: TRBJ1-1
v_gene: TRBV10-3
d_gene: .
CDR3aa: CAIRPGANTEAFF
CDR3nt: TGTGCCATCAGGCCGGGGGCGAACACTGAAGCTTTCTTT

abundance: .
j_gene: TRBJ2-6
v_gene: TRBV2
d_gene: TRBD1
CDR3aa: CASSSGTGKSGANVLTF
CDR3nt: TGTGCCAGCAGCTCCGGGACAGGGAAATCTGGGGCCAACGTCCTGACTTTC

abundance: .
j_gene: TRBJ2-2
v_gene: TRBV20-1
d_gene: TRBD1
CDR3aa: CSVRDRVVQGAGELFF
CDR3nt: TGCAGTGTCCGGGACAGGGTGGTTCAGGGGGCCGGGGAGCTGTTTTTT

abundance: many
j_gene: TRBJ1-1
v_gene: TRBV12-3/TRBV12-4
d_gene: .
CDR3aa: CASSLQINTEAFF
CDR3nt: TGTGCCAGCAGTTTACAGATAAACACTGAAGCTTTCTTT

abundance: many
j_gene: TRBJ2-2
v_gene: TRBV5-1
d_gene: .
CDR3aa: CASSLDPGRTGELFF
CDR3nt: TGCGCCAGCAGCTTGGATCCAGGGAGGACCGGGGAGCTGTTTTTT

abundance: few
j_gene: TRBJ2-3
v_gene: TRBV7-2
d_gene: TRBD2
CDR3aa: CASSFGGTSGVTDTQYF
CDR3nt: TGTGCCAGCAGCTTCGGCGGGACTAGCGGAGTCACAGATACGCAGTATTTT

abundance: few
j_gene: TRBJ1-1
v_gene: TRBV4-3
d_gene: TRBD1
CDR3aa: CASSQDLQGRTEAFF
CDR3nt: TGCGCCAGCAGCCAAGACTTACAGGGGCGGACTGAAGCTTTCTTT

abundance: few
j_gene: TRBJ2-1
v_gene: TRBV10-3
d_gene: TRBD2
CDR3aa: CAISESPGLAIEQFF
CDR3nt: TGTGCCATCAGTGAAAGCCCGGGACTAGCGATTGAGCAGTTCTTC

abundance: many
j_gene: TRBJ1-1
v_gene: TRBV20-1
d_gene: TRBD1
CDR3aa: CSAYLQGAEGAFF
CDR3nt: TGCAGTGCCTACCTTCAGGGGGCGGAGGGAGCTTTCTTT

abundance: few
j_gene: TRBJ2-2
v_gene: TRBV20-1
d_gene: .
CDR3aa: CSGVSEANTGELFF
CDR3nt: TGCAGTGGGGTTAGTGAGGCCAACACCGGGGAGCTGTTTTTT

abundance: few
j_gene: TRBJ2-7
v_gene: TRBV15
d_gene: TRBD2
CDR3aa: CATSRNIGTITYEQYF
CDR3nt: TGTGCCACCAGCAGAAACATTGGGACTATCACCTACGAGCAGTACTTC

abundance: .
j_gene: TRBJ2-7
v_gene: TRBV3-1
d_gene: .
CDR3aa: CASSQDRVGDEQYF
CDR3nt: TGTGCCAGCAGCCAAGATCGCGTCGGGGACGAGCAGTACTTC

abundance: .
j_gene: TRBJ1-1
v_gene: TRBV20-1
d_gene: .
CDR3aa: CSAPRTTGSTEAFF
CDR3nt: TGCAGTGCCCCAAGAACCACAGGGAGTACTGAAGCTTTCTTT

abundance: .
j_gene: TRBJ2-3
v_gene: TRBV12-3/TRBV12-4
d_gene: .
CDR3aa: CASSFKGPSTDTQYF
CDR3nt: TGTGCCAGCAGTTTTAAAGGGCCTAGCACAGATACGCAGTATTTT

abundance: .
j_gene: TRBJ2-6
v_gene: TRBV12-3/TRBV12-4
d_gene: .
CDR3aa: CASSPEGRTVTGANVLTF
CDR3nt: TGTGCCAGCAGTCCCGAAGGCCGGACTGTAACTGGGGCCAACGTCCTGACTTTC

abundance: few
j_gene: TRBJ2-5
v_gene: TRBV6-1
d_gene: TRBD2
CDR3aa: CATASAGGPRETQYF
CDR3nt: TGTGCCACCGCGTCAGCGGGAGGGCCCAGAGAGACCCAGTACTTC

abundance: few
j_gene: TRBJ2-7
v_gene: TRBV6-6
d_gene: .
CDR3aa: CASSYLQDYEQYF
CDR3nt: TGTGCCAGCAGTTACCTCCAGGACTACGAGCAGTACTTC

abundance: many
j_gene: TRBJ1-2
v_gene: TRBV7-9
d_gene: .
CDR3aa: CAERASYGYTF
CDR3nt: TGTGCCGAACGGGCAAGCTATGGCTACACCTTC

abundance: .
j_gene: TRBJ2-2
v_gene: TRBV30
d_gene: .
CDR3aa: CAWGWNTGELFF
CDR3nt: TGTGCCTGGGGATGGAACACCGGGGAGCTGTTTTTT

abundance: .
j_gene: TRBJ2-1
v_gene: TRBV15
d_gene: .
CDR3aa: CATSSRQASVNNEQFF
CDR3nt: TGTGCCACCAGCAGCCGACAGGCTAGCGTAAACAATGAGCAGTTCTTC

abundance: .
j_gene: TRBJ2-7
v_gene: TRBV28
d_gene: TRBD2
CDR3aa: CASSWEGSVYEQYF
CDR3nt: TGTGCCAGCAGTTGGGAGGGTTCTGTATACGAGCAGTACTTC

abundance: .
j_gene: TRBJ1-2
v_gene: TRBV6-5
d_gene: .
CDR3aa: CASTTPGDGYTF
CDR3nt: TGTGCCAGCACCACGCCAGGGGATGGCTACACCTTC

abundance: few
j_gene: TRBJ2-7
v_gene: TRBV10-1
d_gene: .
CDR3aa: CASSESTLWEQYF
CDR3nt: TGCGCCAGCAGTGAGTCGACTCTTTGGGAGCAGTACTTC

abundance: .
j_gene: TRBJ2-1
v_gene: TRBV20-1
d_gene: TRBD1
CDR3aa: CSASGQGAPNEQFF
CDR3nt: TGCAGTGCTAGTGGTCAGGGGGCCCCCAATGAGCAGTTCTTC

abundance: few
j_gene: TRBJ2-5
v_gene: TRBV6-1
d_gene: TRBD2
CDR3aa: CASSALAGGKKTQYF
CDR3nt: TGTGCCAGCAGTGCCCTAGCGGGGGGGAAGAAGACCCAGTACTTC

abundance: few
j_gene: TRBJ2-1
v_gene: TRBV20-1
d_gene: .
CDR3aa: CSARAGTASINEQFF
CDR3nt: TGCAGTGCTAGAGCCGGGACTGCGTCCATCAATGAGCAGTTCTTC

abundance: .
j_gene: TRBJ2-7
v_gene: TRBV20-1
d_gene: TRBD2
CDR3aa: CSAEPGLAVSYEQYF
CDR3nt: TGCAGTGCAGAGCCGGGACTAGCGGTGTCCTACGAGCAGTACTTC

abundance: .
j_gene: TRBJ1-3
v_gene: TRBV7-8
d_gene: TRBD1
CDR3aa: CASSRGQLSGNTIYF
CDR3nt: TGTGCCAGCAGCAGGGGGCAGCTCTCTGGAAACACCATATATTTT

abundance: .
j_gene: TRBJ1-2
v_gene: TRBV12-3/TRBV12-4
d_gene: .
CDR3aa: CASSLNRHGYTF
CDR3nt: TGTGCCAGCAGTTTAAATAGGCATGGCTACACCTTC

abundance: few
j_gene: TRBJ1-3
v_gene: TRBV15
d_gene: TRBD1
CDR3aa: CATSRTGQGAGNTIYF
CDR3nt: TGTGCCACCAGCCGCACGGGACAGGGAGCTGGAAACACCATATATTTT

abundance: many
j_gene: TRBJ2-7
v_gene: TRBV6-6
d_gene: .
CDR3aa: CASLPDGTYEQYF
CDR3nt: TGTGCCAGCCTCCCGGACGGCACCTACGAGCAGTACTTC

abundance: .
j_gene: TRBJ2-3
v_gene: TRBV6-6
d_gene: .
CDR3aa: CASVEFSTDTQYF
CDR3nt: TGTGCCAGCGTCGAGTTTTCCACAGATACGCAGTATTTT

abundance: few
j_gene: TRBJ2-1
v_gene: TRBV7-8
d_gene: TRBD2
CDR3aa: CASTRSGEYNEQFF
CDR3nt: TGTGCCAGCACCCGTAGCGGGGAATACAATGAGCAGTTCTTC